One sample yielded the 12 T cell receptor beta chains listed below, sequenced in a study of molecular identifiers for immune sequencing clone quantification. TCRdb ran MiXCR on the PCR reads and lists one entry per CDR3 protein. This sample has roughly 630,000 distinct CDR3 sequences, with over 25% found just once. Sequenced sample: naive CD8+ T cells from blood, with Jurkat cell RNA spiked in. Subset in this sample: FACS-sorted CD8+CD4-CCR7+CD45RA+ naive T cells. The receptors were gathered from a human donor in good health. Some libraries in this study had Jurkat cell RNA spiked in.

This clonotype was counted between two and nine times. V and J are TRBV27 and TRBJ1-5, with D tentatively TRBD1 (5 bases). V was pared by 6 bases and J by 2 bases, with 11 bases between. The CDR3 spans 14 residues. Germline V gives CDR1 MNHEY, CDR2 SMNVEV (reference sequence). This CDR3 reads CASRSDSRNQPQHF. DNA of the CDR3: TGTGCCAGCAGGTCTGACAGTCGCAATCAGCCCCAGCATTTT.

This chain links TRBV6-2 or TRBV6-3 with TRBJ2-2, with D possibly matching TRBD1 (6 bases). The germline V gene has CDR1 MNHEY and CDR2 SVGEGT. This CDR3 has 21 amino acids. V lost 0 bases and J 6 bases, leaving 29 bases between the germline ends. The CDR3 here is CASSYSYPGHRGDFVPGELFF. The CDR3 DNA reads as TGTGCCAGCAGTTACTCATACCCGGGACACCGGGGAGACTTTGTCCCCGGGGAGCTGTTTTTT.

The gene calls are TRBV9 and TRBJ1-3, with D uncertain. Per the germline V gene, CDR1 is SGDLS and CDR2 is YYNGEE. Trimming cost V 0 bases and J 0 bases, with 10 bases left between them. CDR3 length equals 16 residues. The CDR3 protein is CASSVDRGSSGNTIYF. DNA for the CDR3: TGTGCCAGCAGCGTAGACCGGGGAAGCTCTGGAAACACCATATATTTT.

Worth noting for this clonotype: A single base separates this from a much larger clone, so it may be a read error. The chain couples TRBV6-4 to TRBJ1-1; D not certain. Germline V gives CDR1 MRHNA, CDR2 SNTAGT. This CDR3 comprises 13 residues. This chain's CDR3 is CASSTSDTTEAYF. CDR3 coding DNA: TGTGCCAGCAGTACCAGTGATACAACTGAAGCTTACTTT.

The chain couples TRBV3-1 to TRBJ2-7, with 11 bases matching TRBD2. Near its end, the DNA agrees better with TRBJ2-1, so the J call may be wrong. CDR3 size: 14 residues. Looked up from germline, CDR1 is LGHDT and CDR2 is YNNKEL (reference sequence). As DNA, the CDR3 is TGTGCCAGCAGCCACGGGACTAGCGGCTACGAGCAGTTCTTC. This translates into CASSHGTSGYEQFF.

This clonotype was observed at least ten times. CDR3: CASSIRQLNQPQHF. As DNA, the CDR3 is TGTGCCAGTAGTATTCGACAGCTGAATCAGCCCCAGCATTTT. The chain has TRBV19 and TRBJ1-5, with D perhaps TRBD1 (5 bases). This CDR3 is built from 14 residues. V gave up 3 bases and J gave up 4 bases, with 10 bases separating them. Germline-derived CDR1 and CDR2 are LNHDA and SQIVND (reference sequence). Combining the CDR3 with reference TRBV19 and TRBJ1-5 gives the whole variable domain DGGITQSPKYLFRKEGQNVTLSCEQNLNHDAMYWYRQDPGQGLRLIYYSQIVNDFQKGDIAEGYSVSREKKESFPLTVTSAQKNPTAFYLCASSIRQLNQPQHFGDGTRLSIL.

This clonotype was observed at least ten times. V gene TRBV5-4 combines with J gene TRBJ2-7; D possibly matches TRBD1 or TRBD2 (5 bases each). This CDR3 has 16 amino acids. In germline, CDR1 is SGHNT, CDR2 YYREEE (reference sequence). V was cut by 3 bases and J by 0 bases, with 16 bases left in between. The CDR3 region is CASSSGPHYSSYEQYF. DNA for the CDR3: TGTGCCAGCAGCTCGGGACCCCACTACAGCTCCTACGAGCAGTACTTC.

This clonotype has only a few counts. The V and J genes are TRBV19 and TRBJ2-7, with 7 bases aligning to TRBD1. The length of the CDR3 is 17 residues. With 3 bases clipped from V and 2 bases from J, the junction kept 13 bases outside the gene matches. From germline, CDR1 is LNHDA and CDR2 SQIVND (reference sequence). This chain's CDR3 is CASSIFSRAGGTYEQYF. CDR3 in DNA: TGTGCCAGTAGTATCTTTAGTCGGGCAGGGGGAACCTACGAGCAGTACTTC.

The sample holds a few counts of this clonotype. Because the CDR3 is missing its conserved closing phenylalanine or tryptophan, this is likely a read error. This chain connects TRBV19 to TRBJ2-7, with TRBD2 as a possible D gene (5 bases). Per germline, CDR1 LNHDA and CDR2 SQIVND (reference sequence). This CDR3 region has 13 residues. Trimming left V 4 bases short and J 5 bases short, with 12 bases between. The CDR3: CASSTVEEDEQYS. Here the CDR3 DNA reads TGTGCCAGTAGTACTGTTGAGGAGGACGAGCAGTACTCC.

CDR3 sequence reads: CASSMGDSEIYEQYF. CDR3 in DNA: TGTGCCAGTAGTATGGGGGACAGCGAAATCTACGAGCAGTACTTC. The chain is built from TRBV19 and TRBJ2-7, with 7 positions matching TRBD1. The CDR3 totals 15 residues. V trimming: 3 bases; J trimming: 3 bases; junction bases outside the gene matches: 8. The V gene's germline CDR1 is LNHDA and CDR2 SQIVND (reference sequence).

Remarks on this clonotype: The limits of the CDR3 on the DNA are not certain, so only TCRdb's listed CDR3 is given. This chain uses TRBV7-5 with TRBJ2-7; TRBD1, the table's D call, lacks a check against the DNA. TRBV7-5 is termed a pseudogene. Ends included, the CDR3 has 16 residues. CDR3 sequence: CISVPEAGTGVHEQYF.

The chain carries TRBV6-6 and TRBJ2-1, with D tentatively TRBD1 (5 bases). Trimming pared 8 bases from V and 0 bases from J, leaving 8 bases between. In germline, CDR1 is MNHNY, CDR2 SVGAGI (reference sequence). There are 13 residues in the CDR3. The CDR3: CASGADSYNEQFF. The CDR3 DNA is TGTGCCAGCGGGGCGGACTCCTACAATGAGCAGTTCTTC.